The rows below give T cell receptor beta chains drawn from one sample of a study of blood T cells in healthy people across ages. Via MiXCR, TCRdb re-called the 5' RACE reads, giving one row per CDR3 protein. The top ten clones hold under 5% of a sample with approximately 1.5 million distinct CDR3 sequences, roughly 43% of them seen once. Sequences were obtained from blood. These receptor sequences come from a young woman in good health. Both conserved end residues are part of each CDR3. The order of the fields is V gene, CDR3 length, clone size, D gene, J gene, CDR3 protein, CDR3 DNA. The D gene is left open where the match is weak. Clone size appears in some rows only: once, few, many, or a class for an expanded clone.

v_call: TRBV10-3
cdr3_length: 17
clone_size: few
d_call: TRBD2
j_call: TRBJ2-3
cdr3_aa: CAISEYPAGAQTDTQYF
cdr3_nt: TGTGCCATCAGTGAGTACCCAGCGGGAGCGCAAACAGATACGCAGTATTTT

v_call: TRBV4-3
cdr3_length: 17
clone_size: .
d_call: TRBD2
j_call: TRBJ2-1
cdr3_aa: CASSLRRDAGGPNEQFF
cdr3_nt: TGCGCCAGCAGCCTAAGACGAGATGCGGGGGGGCCGAATGAGCAGTTCTTC

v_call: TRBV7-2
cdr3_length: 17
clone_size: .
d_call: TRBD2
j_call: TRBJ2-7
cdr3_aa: CASSRSWLAGILGEQYF
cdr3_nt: TGTGCCAGCAGCCGATCTTGGCTAGCGGGGATCCTTGGCGAGCAGTACTTC

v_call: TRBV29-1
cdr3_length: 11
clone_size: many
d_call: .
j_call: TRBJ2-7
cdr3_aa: CSVAPGTRQYF
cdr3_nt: TGCAGCGTTGCCCCAGGGACCCGGCAGTACTTC

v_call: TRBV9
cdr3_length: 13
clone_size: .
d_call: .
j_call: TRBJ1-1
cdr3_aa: CASSVEGGSEAFF
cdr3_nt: TGTGCCAGCAGCGTAGAGGGGGGGTCCGAAGCTTTCTTT

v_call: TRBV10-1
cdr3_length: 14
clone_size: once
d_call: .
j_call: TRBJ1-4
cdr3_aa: CASRASRWLEKLFF
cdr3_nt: TGCGCCAGCAGAGCAAGCCGGTGGCTCGAAAAACTGTTTTTT

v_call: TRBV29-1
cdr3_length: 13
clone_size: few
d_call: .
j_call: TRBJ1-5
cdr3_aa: CSVVGGSNQPQHF
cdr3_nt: TGCAGCGTTGTTGGGGGGAGCAATCAGCCCCAGCATTTT

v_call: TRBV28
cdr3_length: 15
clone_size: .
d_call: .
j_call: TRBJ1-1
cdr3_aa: CASMFSGGRDTEAFF
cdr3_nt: TGTGCCAGCATGTTCTCCGGGGGGCGAGACACTGAAGCTTTCTTT

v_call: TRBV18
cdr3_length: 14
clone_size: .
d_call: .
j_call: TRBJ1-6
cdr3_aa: CASSPGTYNSPLHF
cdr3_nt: TGTGCCAGCTCACCAGGGACCTATAATTCACCCCTCCACTTT

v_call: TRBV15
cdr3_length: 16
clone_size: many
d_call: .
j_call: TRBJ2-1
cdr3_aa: CATSRDWTDTYNEQFF
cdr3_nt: TGTGCCACCAGCAGAGATTGGACAGACACCTACAATGAGCAGTTCTTC

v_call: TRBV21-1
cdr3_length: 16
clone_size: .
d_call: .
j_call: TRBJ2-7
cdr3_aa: CASGRNPEQPLFEQYF
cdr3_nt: TGTGCCAGCGGACGCAATCCGGAACAACCTCTCTTCGAGCAGTACTTC

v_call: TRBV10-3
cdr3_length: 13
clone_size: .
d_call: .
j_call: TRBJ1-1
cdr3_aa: CAISEDRITEAFF
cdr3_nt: TGTGCCATCAGTGAGGACAGGATAACTGAAGCTTTCTTT

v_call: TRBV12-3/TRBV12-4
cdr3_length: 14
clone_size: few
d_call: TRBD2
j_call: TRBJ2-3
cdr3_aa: CAHGAGGNTDTQYF
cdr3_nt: TGTGCCCACGGTGCGGGGGGAAACACAGATACGCAGTATTTT

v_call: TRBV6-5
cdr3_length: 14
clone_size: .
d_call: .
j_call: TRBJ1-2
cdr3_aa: CASSYSEAGVGYTF
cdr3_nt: TGTGCCAGCAGTTACTCCGAAGCAGGGGTTGGCTACACCTTC

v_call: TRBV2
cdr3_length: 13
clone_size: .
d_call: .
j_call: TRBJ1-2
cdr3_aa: CASNYQGSHGYTF
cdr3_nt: TGTGCCAGCAATTATCAGGGGTCCCATGGCTACACCTTC